These 30 T cell receptor beta chains originate from one sample sequenced in a study of cytomegalovirus exposure and HLA in healthy donors. 60 Vbeta and 13 Jbeta primers were used in PCR. Repertoires were generated with immunoSEQ multiplex PCR, while TCRdb's copy carries only in-frame clones and drops some. The sample lists roughly 160,000 clones, approximately 79% occurring once. Sequencing was done on a sample of PBMCs. The receptors shown here come from a man in his fifties or sixties in good health and CMV-seronegative.

J is TRBJ1-3 and V is TRBV5-3; 11 bases match TRBD1. TRBV5-3 falls under the ORF class, with uncertain function. V shed 5 bases and J 7 bases; nucleotides not matched to a gene: 11. CDR3 length: 16 residues. CDR3: CARRPNRDRGRNTIYF. The DNA for the CDR3 is TGTGCCAGAAGACCAAACCGGGACAGGGGGAGGAACACCATATATTTT.

The chain carries TRBV5-1 and TRBJ1-6; D is uncertain. The V gene's germline CDR1 is SGHRS and CDR2 YFSETQ. V was pared by 3 bases and J by 7 bases, with 14 bases between. The CDR3 consists of 15 residues. Written as DNA, the CDR3 is TGCGCCAGCAGCTCGACGTACGGGGTGAATTCACCCCTCCACTTT. Protein sequence: CASSSTYGVNSPLHF. Variable domain in full (rest from reference TRBV5-1 and TRBJ1-6): KAGVTQTPRYLIKTRGQQVTLSCSPISGHRSVSWYQQTPGQGLQFLFEYFSETQRNKGNFPGRFSGRQFSNSRSEMNVSTLELGDSALYLCASSSTYGVNSPLHFGNGTRLTVT.

Points on this clone: This same CDR3 is encoded by further DNA sequences in the sample. The chain is built from TRBV27 and TRBJ2-7; 10 positions match TRBD1. CDR1 MNHEY and CDR2 SMNVEV come from the germline V gene (reference sequence). The length of the CDR3 is 14 residues. V lost 3 bases and J lost 4; bases outside the gene matches: 3. The CDR3 DNA reads as TGTGCCAGCAGTTTCCGGACAGGGGGGTACGAGCAGTACTTC. Protein: CASSFRTGGYEQYF.

The genes are TRBV6-1 and TRBJ1-4; a possible D gene is TRBD1 (5 bases). Germline values: CDR1 MNHNS, CDR2 SASEGT. CDR3 length: 16 residues. V was cut by 1 base and J by 4 bases, with 13 bases left in between. The CDR3 DNA reads as TGTGCCAGCAGTGAAGGATCAGGGCAGGGTAATGAAAAACTGTTTTTT. Its translation: CASSEGSGQGNEKLFF.

This clone occurred a few times. V and J are TRBV6-5 and TRBJ1-5; no clear D. Trimming stripped 6 bases from V and 6 bases from J, with 15 bases between. The CDR3 consists of 14 residues. The germline V gene encodes CDR1 MNHEY and CDR2 SVGAGI. The CDR3 region has the DNA TGTGCCAGCAGAGTCAACGAGGGCGGTCAGCCCCAGCATTTT. Translated: CASRVNEGGQPQHF.

The V call is TRBV15, the J call TRBJ2-3, with 11 positions matching TRBD2. Germline V lookup: CDR1 LNHNV, CDR2 YYDKDF (reference sequence). The CDR3 contains 14 residues. V trimming: 7 bases; J trimming: 8 bases; junction bases outside the gene matches: 8. This CDR3 reads CATTWTSGSPTQYF. CDR3 nucleotide sequence: TGTGCCACCACCTGGACTAGCGGGTCCCCTACGCAGTATTTT.

This clone has more than one count but fewer than ten. The V and J genes are TRBV7-9 and TRBJ2-1, with D possibly being TRBD2 (5 bases). Trimming removed 1 base at V and 7 bases at J, with 11 bases between. CDR3 length: 14 amino acids. Germline CDR1 and CDR2: SEHNR and FQNEAQ (reference sequence). CDR3 protein: CASSLVNRGNEQFF. In nucleotides, the CDR3 is TGTGCCAGCAGCTTAGTAAACCGGGGTAATGAGCAGTTCTTC.

This chain joins TRBV28 and TRBJ1-3; maybe TRBD1 (5 bases). V was clipped by 3 bases and J by 3 bases, with 12 bases between them. This CDR3 has 15 residues. Germline values: CDR1 MDHEN, CDR2 SYDVKM. The DNA of the CDR3 is TGTGCCAGCAGTTTGGGGGGGGGATTTGGAAACACCATATATTTT. Its protein is CASSLGGGFGNTIYF.

The chain recombines TRBV7-2 with TRBJ1-4; D is unclear. There are 14 residues in the CDR3. Between the trimmed V and J ends, which lost 6 bases and 8 bases, there was a span of 16 bases. Germline CDR1 is SGHTA and CDR2 is FQGNSA. CDR3 nucleotides: TGTGCCAGCAGACCCGGACTCGGGAAGGAAAAACTGTTTTTT. It is translated as CASRPGLGKEKLFF. Complete variable domain (other parts from reference TRBV7-2 and TRBJ1-4): GAGVSQSPSNKVTEKGKDVELRCDPISGHTALYWYRQSLGQGLEFLIYFQGNSAPDKSGLPSDRFSAERTGGSVSTLTIQRTQQEDSAVYLCASRPGLGKEKLFFGSGTQLSVL.

The genes are TRBV15 and TRBJ2-5; D ambiguous. V lost 5 bases, J lost 7 bases, and 11 bases lay in between. CDR1 LNHNV and CDR2 YYDKDF come from the germline V gene (reference sequence). CDR3 length equals 12 residues. CDR3 DNA sequence: TGTGCCACCAGCCGATTGACGGGGACCCAGTACTTC. Encoded protein: CATSRLTGTQYF.

V is TRBV5-1 and J is TRBJ2-7; 7 bases are shared with TRBD1. The CDR3 consists of 14 residues. The germline CDR1 and CDR2 sequences are SGHRS and YFSETQ. The V segment lost 4 bases and the J segment 6 bases; nucleotides outside the gene matches: 10. The CDR3 DNA reads TGCGCCAGCAGCCTCCCGGGACAGTTCTCCGAGCAGTACTTC. Protein product: CASSLPGQFSEQYF.

The CDR3 sequence: CASSQDRIEGYGYTF. As DNA, the CDR3 is TGTGCCAGCAGCCAGGACAGGATTGAGGGCTATGGCTACACCTTC. The chain couples TRBV9 to TRBJ1-2; 7 bases map to TRBD1. V shed 4 bases, J shed 4 bases, and the junction held 10 bases outside the gene matches. CDR1 is SGDLS, CDR2 YYNGEE, per germline. The CDR3 extends over 15 amino acids.

This clone was seen a single time. V usage is TRBV29-1 and J usage is TRBJ2-3, with D tentatively TRBD1 (5 bases). Trimming pared 3 bases from V and 0 bases from J, leaving 10 bases between. CDR3 length equals 14 residues. Germline-derived CDR1 and CDR2 are SQVTM and ANQGSEA. The CDR3 nucleotides read TGCAGCGTTGACCCGACAGCTAGCACAGATACGCAGTATTTT. This translates into CSVDPTASTDTQYF.

This clone was found once. The rearrangement joins TRBV27 to TRBJ2-5; D uncertain. CDR1 is MNHEY and CDR2 is SMNVEV in the germline V gene (reference sequence). Trimming pared 6 bases from V and 7 bases from J, leaving 15 bases between. This CDR3 spans 13 amino acids. The CDR3 spells CASRETSRGTQYF. The DNA for the CDR3 is TGTGCCAGCAGAGAGACCTCAAGAGGGACCCAGTACTTC.

This chain joins TRBV5-1 and TRBJ2-1; a possible D gene is TRBD2 (6 bases). Trimming pared 6 bases from V and 8 bases from J, leaving 24 bases between. Germline V gives CDR1 SGHRS, CDR2 YFSETQ. The CDR3 length is 16 residues. CDR3 amino acids: CASTSLTAGGQDEQFF. The CDR3, as DNA: TGCGCCAGCACCAGCTTAACGGCAGGAGGGCAGGATGAGCAGTTCTTC.

The chain has TRBV28 and TRBJ1-5, with D tentatively TRBD1 (5 bases). V lost 9 bases and J 5 bases, leaving 20 bases between the germline ends. The germline V gene has CDR1 MDHEN and CDR2 SYDVKM. This CDR3 has 15 residues. CDR3 residues: CASKGGAVIYQPQHF. CDR3 bases: TGTGCCAGTAAGGGCGGGGCAGTAATCTATCAGCCCCAGCATTTT.

This clone was recorded a few times. The chain employs TRBV30 and TRBJ2-7; 9 positions agree with TRBD2. The CDR3 extends over 15 amino acids. The V segment lost 4 bases and the J segment 2 bases; nucleotides outside the gene matches: 9. Looked up from germline, CDR1 is GTSNPN and CDR2 is SVGIG (reference sequence). This CDR3 reads CAWIPLAGGPYEQYF. CDR3 sequence (DNA): TGTGCCTGGATACCACTTGCGGGAGGGCCCTACGAGCAGTACTTC.

Note on this clone: One junction end disagrees with the germline gene, perhaps due to a read error. The rearrangement links TRBV7-9 to TRBJ2-7, with 7 bases aligning to TRBD1. Germline V CDR1 and CDR2: SEHNR, FQNEAQ (reference sequence). The CDR3 sequence is 14 residues long. CDR3 coding DNA: TGTTCCAGCAGCTTCGAGACAGGGCGCCACGAGCAGTACTTC. This translates into CSSSFETGRHEQYF.

The chain is built from TRBV4-2 and TRBJ1-6, with 9 bases fitting TRBD1. The CDR3 covers 17 residues. After removal of 0 bases from V and 7 bases from J, the junction contained 7 bases not matched to a gene. Germline CDR1 and CDR2: LGHNA and YNFKEQ. CDR3 DNA sequence: TGTGCCAGCAGCCAAGATCGAAGGGACAGGGCGAATTCACCCCTCCACTTT. Translation gives CASSQDRRDRANSPLHF.

V is TRBV9 and J is TRBJ1-4; maybe TRBD1 (6 bases). Germline V gives CDR1 SGDLS, CDR2 YYNGEE. V was shortened by 3 bases and J by 3 bases, with 12 bases between the two germline ends. The CDR3 is made up of 15 amino acids. CDR3 bases: TGTGCCAGCAGCGCCCGGACAGCTCCTAATGAAAAACTGTTTTTT. Amino acid sequence: CASSARTAPNEKLFF.

This chain joins TRBV6-5 and TRBJ2-7; weak D call: TRBD1 (7 bases). V lost 6 bases and J 6 bases, leaving 21 bases between the germline ends. Germline CDR1 reads MNHEY; CDR2 reads SVGAGI. This CDR3 has 15 amino acids. The CDR3 DNA sequence: TGTGCCAGCAGCAGGGGGGTAAAGCCCCCCGGCGAGCAGTACTTC. Translation: CASSRGVKPPGEQYF.

This clone has only a few counts. The chain combines TRBV14 with TRBJ2-7; TRBD1 might be the D (6 bases). The germline V and J ends were trimmed by 4 bases and 4 bases, with 14 bases remaining between them. Germline CDR1 is SGHDN and CDR2 is FVKESK. This CDR3 is built from 14 residues. Written as DNA, the CDR3 is TGTGCCAGCAGCCCAACACTTACAGGGTACGAGCAGTACTTC. This translates into CASSPTLTGYEQYF.

This chain links TRBV7-6 with TRBJ1-4; 8 bases match TRBD1. CDR1 SGHVS and CDR2 FNYEAQ come from the germline V gene. V shed 2 bases, J shed 4 bases, and the junction held 0 bases outside the gene matches. This CDR3 has 14 residues. This chain's CDR3 is CASSLTGGNEKLFF. CDR3 DNA: TGTGCCAGCAGCTTAACAGGGGGTAATGAAAAACTGTTTTTT.

CDR3 sequence reads: CASSAPSGGWAEAFF. CDR3 in DNA: TGTGCCAGCAGTGCACCCTCCGGGGGGTGGGCTGAAGCTTTCTTT. The gene calls are TRBV6-1 and TRBJ1-1; the D gene is possibly TRBD1 (5 bases). The CDR3 spans 15 residues. Germline V gene sequence: CDR1 MNHNS, CDR2 SASEGT. V was shortened by 4 bases and J by 6 bases, with 18 bases between the two germline ends.

This clone was detected only a few times. Here the CDR3 DNA reads TGTGCCATCAGTGACCAGGGCTGGCCTGGCACTGAAGCTTTCTTT. Its translation is CAISDQGWPGTEAFF. The rearrangement joins TRBV10-3 to TRBJ1-1, with D perhaps TRBD1 (5 bases). This CDR3 comprises 15 residues. V was cut by 3 bases and J by 4 bases, with 15 bases left in between. Germline CDR1 and CDR2: ENHRY and SYGVKD.

The chain couples TRBV7-2 to TRBJ2-5, with 8 bases matching TRBD2. V shed 4 bases, J shed 0 bases, and the junction held 4 bases outside the gene matches. The germline gives CDR1 SGHTA, CDR2 FQGNSA. The CDR3 length is 15 residues. The CDR3 DNA is TGTGCCAGCAGCTCCTTAGCGGGAAACCAAGAGACCCAGTACTTC. It encodes CASSSLAGNQETQYF.

The V gene is TRBV28, the J gene TRBJ1-5, with 9 bases matching TRBD1. Germline-derived CDR1 and CDR2 are MDHEN and SYDVKM. V lost 1 base and J lost 6; bases outside the gene matches: 10. The CDR3 runs to 17 residues. CDR3: CASSLFIGQGIAQPQHF. CDR3 DNA sequence: TGTGCCAGCAGTTTATTCATAGGACAGGGGATTGCTCAGCCCCAGCATTTT. The full variable domain, its missing parts supplied by reference TRBV28 and TRBJ1-5, is DVKVTQSSRYLVKRTGEKVFLECVQDMDHENMFWYRQDPGLGLRLIYFSYDVKMKEKGDIPEGYSVSREKKERFSLILESASTNQTSMYLCASSLFIGQGIAQPQHFGDGTRLSIL.

This chain joins TRBV10-3 and TRBJ2-7, with TRBD2 identical over 8 bases. Germline V gene sequence: CDR1 ENHRY, CDR2 SYGVKD. The CDR3 is 15 residues long. V was clipped by 1 base and J by 4 bases; unmatched bases: 6. The CDR3 is CAISELVAGNYEQYF. For the CDR3, the DNA is TGTGCCATCAGTGAGTTGGTAGCGGGGAATTACGAGCAGTACTTC.

The gene calls are TRBV5-4 and TRBJ2-3; 9 bases fit TRBD2. The CDR3 runs to 16 residues. Germline CDR1 SGHNT, CDR2 YYREEE (reference sequence). V lost 7 bases and J lost 2; bases outside the gene matches: 11. CDR3 coding DNA: TGTGCCAGCTACCAGGACCTAGCGGGACACACAGATACGCAGTATTTT. Amino acid sequence: CASYQDLAGHTDTQYF.

The chain carries TRBV29-1 and TRBJ2-3, with 8 bases aligning to TRBD1. The germline gives CDR1 SQVTM, CDR2 ANQGSEA. V shed 8 bases and J 3 bases; nucleotides not matched to a gene: 7. The CDR3 is made up of 13 amino acids. CDR3 region: CSHAGGATDTQYF. The CDR3, as DNA: TGCAGCCATGCAGGGGGCGCGACAGATACGCAGTATTTT.